Below, 2 T cell receptor beta chains from the same sample are listed, as sequenced in a study of blood T cell repertoires in COVID-19. Clones were read by immunoSEQ multiplex PCR, and TCRdb kept only the in-frame ones, dropping some. The sample shows fewer than 300,000 clones, around 82% of them seen only once. The material sequenced was peripheral blood. The origin of the receptors is a person aged 65 to 85 with COVID-19, enrolled during active disease.

This chain links TRBV3-1 (or the pseudogene TRBV3-2) with TRBJ2-7; TRBD2 matches 10 bases. The ends lost 4 bases at V and 4 bases at J; junction bases unmatched: 4. CDR3 length: 14 amino acids. The germline CDR1 and CDR2 sequences are LGHDT and YNNKEL (reference sequence). The CDR3 protein is CASSRSGGTYEQYF. DNA of the CDR3: TGTGCCAGCAGCCGTAGCGGGGGGACTTACGAGCAGTACTTC.

J is TRBJ1-5 and V is TRBV28, with a weak D call TRBD1 (6 bases). The CDR3 consists of 12 residues. Germline assignment: CDR1 MDHEN and CDR2 SYDVKM. Trimming cost V 5 bases and J 9 bases, with 11 bases left between them. Here the CDR3 DNA reads TGTGCCAGCAGTACGGGGGGCCGGCCCCAGCATTTT. It specifies CASSTGGRPQHF.